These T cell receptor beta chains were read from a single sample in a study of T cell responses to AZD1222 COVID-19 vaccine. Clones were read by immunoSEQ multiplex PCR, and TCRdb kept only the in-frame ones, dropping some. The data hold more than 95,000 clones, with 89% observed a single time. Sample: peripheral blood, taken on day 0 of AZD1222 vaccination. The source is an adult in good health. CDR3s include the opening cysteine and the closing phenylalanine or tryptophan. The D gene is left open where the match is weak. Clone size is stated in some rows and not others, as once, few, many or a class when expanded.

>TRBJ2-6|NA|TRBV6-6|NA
TGTGCCAGCAGTCTGGTGGGAGTGCTCTCTGGGGCCAACGTCCTGACTTTC
CASSLVGVLSGANVLTF
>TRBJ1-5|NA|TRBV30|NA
TGTGCCTGGTCCCCCAGCTTAGCAGGGCCCCAGCATTTT
CAWSPSLAGPQHF
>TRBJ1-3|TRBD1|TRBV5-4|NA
TGTGCCAGCAGCTCCGTTACAGGGGGTGGAAACACCATATATTTT
CASSSVTGGGNTIYF
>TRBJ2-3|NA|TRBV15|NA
TGTGCCACCAGCAGAGGCGACAGACCGCAGGCTAGCACAGATACGCAGTATTTT
CATSRGDRPQASTDTQYF
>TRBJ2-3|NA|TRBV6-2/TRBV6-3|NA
TGTGCCAGCAGTCGGGACCACTCGGGGACGCAGTATTTT
CASSRDHSGTQYF
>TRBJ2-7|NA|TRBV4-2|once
TGTGCCAGCAGCCAAGATCCCGGACCCCAGTACGAGCAGTACTTC
CASSQDPGPQYEQYF
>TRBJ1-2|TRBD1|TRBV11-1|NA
TGTGCCAGCAGCTTAGATGGGAAGACAGGGAATAATGGCTACACCTTC
CASSLDGKTGNNGYTF
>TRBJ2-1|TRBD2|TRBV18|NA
TGTGCCAGCTCACCGAGGACTAGCGAGAATGAGCAGTTCTTC
CASSPRTSENEQFF
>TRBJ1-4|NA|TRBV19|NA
TGTGCCAGTAGCGGTTTGACTAATGAAAAACTGTTTTTT
CASSGLTNEKLFF
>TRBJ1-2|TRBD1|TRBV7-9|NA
TGTGCCAGCAGCTACGGGACAGAAACCTATGGCTACACCTTC
CASSYGTETYGYTF
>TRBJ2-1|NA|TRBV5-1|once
TGCGCCAGCAGCTTAAGAAGCAATGAGCAGTTCTTC
CASSLRSNEQFF
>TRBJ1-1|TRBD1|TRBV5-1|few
TGCGCCAGCAGTCCGGGACAGGGGCTTTCTGAAGCTTTCTTT
CASSPGQGLSEAFF
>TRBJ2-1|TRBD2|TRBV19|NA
TGTGCCAGTAGTATTCCCCGGAGCGGGAGTCCGAATGAGCAGTTCTTC
CASSIPRSGSPNEQFF
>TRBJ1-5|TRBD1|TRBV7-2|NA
TGTGCCAGCAGCTTATACAGGGGGCCAGGGCAGCCCCAGCATTTT
CASSLYRGPGQPQHF
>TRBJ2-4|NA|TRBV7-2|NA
TGTGCCAGCAGCTTAGGACAGACCGTCGCCAAAAACATTCAGTACTTC
CASSLGQTVAKNIQYF
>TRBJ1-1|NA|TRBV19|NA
TGTGCCAGTAACACGGGGACTGAAGCTTTCTTT
CASNTGTEAFF
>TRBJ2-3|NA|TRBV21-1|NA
TGTGCCAGCAGCAAAGAGGTAGGAGGACCCCTCGGAGGCATCGGCGGCGGGGCAGATACGCAGTATTTT
CASSKEVGGPLGGIGGGADTQYF
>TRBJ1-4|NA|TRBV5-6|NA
TGTGCCAGCAGCTTGGGTCGGCAGTCTAATGAAAAACTGTTTTTT
CASSLGRQSNEKLFF
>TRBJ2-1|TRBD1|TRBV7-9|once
TGTGCCAGCAGTAGACAGGGGGGTGAGCAGTTCTTC
CASSRQGGEQFF
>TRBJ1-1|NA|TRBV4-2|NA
TGTGCCAGCAGCCTAAGCCGCGGGGCCCAGTTAGGACGAGGTGCTGACGCTTTCTTT
CASSLSRGAQLGRGADAFF
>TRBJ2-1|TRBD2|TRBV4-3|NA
TGCGCCAGCAGCCAAGATTCCACTAGCGGGGGGGCCTACAATGAGCAGTTCTTC
CASSQDSTSGGAYNEQFF
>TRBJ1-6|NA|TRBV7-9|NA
TGTGCCAGCAGCTTAGCGCTAAATTCACCCCTCCACTTT
CASSLALNSPLHF
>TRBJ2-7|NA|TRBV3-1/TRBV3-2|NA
TGTGCCAGCAGCCAACCCTTTGACTGGACCTACGAGCAGTACTTC
CASSQPFDWTYEQYF
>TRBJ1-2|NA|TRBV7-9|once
TGTGCCAGCAGCGCCAGGGCCGTGGGTGGCTACACCTTC
CASSARAVGGYTF
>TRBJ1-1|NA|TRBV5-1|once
TGCGCCAGCAGCACTTCCGAGAACACTGAAGCTTTCTTT
CASSTSENTEAFF
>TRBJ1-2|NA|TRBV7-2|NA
TGTGCCAGCAGCGACGCGGGGTTCGGTGGCTACACCTTC
CASSDAGFGGYTF
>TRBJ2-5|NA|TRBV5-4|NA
TGTGCCAGCAGCTTCTCCTGGCAAGAGACCCAGTACTTC
CASSFSWQETQYF
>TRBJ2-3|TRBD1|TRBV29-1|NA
TGCAGCGTTGAAAAACCGGGACAGGTCCCCTATTTT
CSVEKPGQVPYF
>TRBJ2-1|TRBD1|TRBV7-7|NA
TGTGCTAGCAGCTTAACAGGGGAGAGCTCCTACAATGAGCAGTTCTTC
CASSLTGESSYNEQFF
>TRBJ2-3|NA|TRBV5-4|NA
TGTGCCAGCAGCTCCGGACAGCACACAGATACGCAGTATTTT
CASSSGQHTDTQYF
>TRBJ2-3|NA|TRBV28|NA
TGTGCCAGCAGTTTAGTTGGAGGGGAGATCCGACATACGCAGTATTTT
CASSLVGGEIRHTQYF
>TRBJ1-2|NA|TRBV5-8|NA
TGTGCCAGCACCTCCACAGGGCTATTTAACTATGGCTACACCTTC
CASTSTGLFNYGYTF
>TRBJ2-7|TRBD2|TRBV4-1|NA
TGCGCCAGCAGCCGCGGACTAGCGGGAGCCTACGAGCAGTACTTC
CASSRGLAGAYEQYF